The 10 T cell receptor beta chains below come from one sample, sequenced in a study of T cells after yellow fever vaccination. TCRdb re-called the 5' RACE reads through MiXCR, storing one row per CDR3 protein. The sample holds about 320,000 distinct CDR3 sequences, roughly 4.3% seen once. The starting material was PBMCs, obtained 15 days after the yellow fever booster vaccination. Source of these receptors: a man between 18 and 35 years old who received the YFV17D yellow fever vaccine.

This sequence joins TRBV12-3 or TRBV12-4 and TRBJ2-7; D gene uncertain. Trimming pared 9 bases from V and 2 bases from J, leaving 11 bases between. This CDR3 comprises 12 residues. The CDR3 DNA follows: TGTGCCAGTTCCCCAGCGACCTACGAGCAGTACTTC. As protein: CASSPATYEQYF.

This clonotype has just a few counts. The chain is built from TRBV12-3 or TRBV12-4 and TRBJ1-1, with no clear D. This CDR3 has 13 amino acids. The V and J ends lost 7 bases and 2 bases respectively, with 11 bases between them. The DNA for the CDR3 is TGTGCCAGCACCAAACAAAAAAACACTGAAGCTTTCTTT. It translates to CASTKQKNTEAFF.

This clonotype was counted a few times. V and J are TRBV27 and TRBJ1-6; no firm D call. Between the trimmed V and J ends, which lost 5 bases and 7 bases, there was a span of 9 bases. CDR1 is MNHEY and CDR2 is SMNVEV in the germline V gene (reference sequence). The CDR3 sequence is 13 residues long. This chain's CDR3 is CASSIGGNSPLHF. Written as DNA, the CDR3 is TGTGCCAGCAGTATAGGAGGGAATTCACCCCTCCACTTT.

This clonotype was seen many times. The V and J genes are TRBV6-1 and TRBJ2-7, with TRBD1 matching over 9 bases. The CDR3 extends over 12 amino acids. CDR1 and CDR2 from the germline V gene are MNHNS and SASEGT. The trim removed 6 bases at V and 3 bases at J, leaving 0 bases unmatched. CDR3 region: CASRTGGYEQYF. The CDR3 nucleotides are TGTGCCAGCAGGACAGGGGGCTACGAGCAGTACTTC.

This clonotype has ten or more counts. V and J are TRBV9 and TRBJ2-3; the D call may be TRBD1 or TRBD2 (5 bases each). Germline CDR1 and CDR2: SGDLS and YYNGEE. The CDR3 extends over 15 amino acids. Trimming took 4 bases from V and 2 from J, leaving 14 bases between them. CDR3 sequence (DNA): TGTGCCAGCAGCCCCACCGGGGCGATCACAGATACGCAGTATTTT. This translates into CASSPTGAITDTQYF.

The chain joins TRBV20-1 to TRBJ1-3; tentatively, D is TRBD1 (5 bases). Germline CDR1 reads DFQATT; CDR2 reads SNEGSKA (reference sequence). The CDR3 runs 13 residues. DNA for the CDR3: TGCAGGGGAAACCAGGGCTCTGGAAACACCATATATTTT. This codes for CRGNQGSGNTIYF.

The V call is TRBV6-6, the J call TRBJ2-5; D might be TRBD2 (5 bases). Deletions cut 5 bases from V and 1 base from J, with 11 bases between. This CDR3 region has 14 residues. Per germline, CDR1 MNHNY and CDR2 SVGAGI (reference sequence). CDR3 loop: CASSHLLVQETQYF. The CDR3 DNA reads TGTGCCAGCAGTCATTTACTAGTCCAAGAGACCCAGTACTTC.

In its sample, this clonotype was seen many times. This chain connects TRBV30 to TRBJ1-1; possibly TRBD1 for D (6 bases). V was shortened by 2 bases and J by 7 bases, with 14 bases between the two germline ends. This CDR3 spans 13 amino acids. Looked up from germline, CDR1 is GTSNPN and CDR2 is SVGIG (reference sequence). Here the CDR3 reads CAWSLEGVSEAFF. The CDR3, as DNA: TGTGCCTGGAGTTTGGAGGGGGTGAGTGAAGCTTTCTTT.

The chain is built from TRBV7-9 and TRBJ1-1, with 8 bases that match TRBD1. This CDR3 spans 17 amino acids. CDR1 and CDR2 from the germline V gene are SEHNR and FQNEAQ (reference sequence). Trimming cost V 5 bases and J 0 bases; bases outside gene matches: 11. The CDR3 DNA reads as TGTGCCAGCAGCCCCGGATGGGCGACAGGGGTGAACACTGAAGCTTTCTTT. Translating it yields CASSPGWATGVNTEAFF. Full variable domain (rest looked up from reference TRBV7-9 and TRBJ1-1): DTGVSQNPRHKITKRGQNVTFRCDPISEHNRLYWYRQTLGQGPEFLTYFQNEAQLEKSRLLSDRFSAERPKGSFSTLEIQRTEQGDSAMYLCASSPGWATGVNTEAFFGQGTRLTVV.

This clonotype was seen many times. This chain uses TRBV7-2 with TRBJ2-5, with D perhaps matching TRBD1 (6 bases). Trimming took 3 bases from V and 4 from J, leaving 12 bases between them. This CDR3 is built from 14 residues. Germline CDR1 SGHTA, CDR2 FQGNSA. This CDR3 is CASSFNRVGETQYF. The CDR3 DNA sequence: TGTGCCAGCAGCTTTAACAGGGTGGGAGAGACCCAGTACTTC. The full variable domain, its missing parts supplied by reference TRBV7-2 and TRBJ2-5, is GAGVSQSPSNKVTEKGKDVELRCDPISGHTALYWYRQSLGQGLEFLIYFQGNSAPDKSGLPSDRFSAERTGGSVSTLTIQRTQQEDSAVYLCASSFNRVGETQYFGPGTRLLVL.